This T cell receptor beta chain was identified during a study of cytomegalovirus exposure and HLA in healthy donors. Study information: The early release's HLA-typed donors yielded about 85 million unique TCRs. Assignment to the Caucasian-associated ancestry cluster applied to approximately 80% of the approximately 360 genotyped donors.

With regard to this clone: What it recognizes is unknown.

The study's findings and limits: High sensitivity and specificity were reportedly achieved when the classifier diagnosed cytomegalovirus status.

Those who donated were healthy bone marrow donors. PCR amplification relied on 60 Vbeta primers (plus 13 Jbeta primers). The repertoire was sequenced with immunoSEQ multiplex PCR; TCRdb's copy has only in-frame clones and lacks some. Listed are about 190,000 clones; under 1% falls within the top ten. The CDR3 sequence is 15 residues long. With V trimmed by 0 bases and J by 5 bases, 5 bases remained unmatched. Germline CDR1 reads KGHSH; CDR2 reads LQKENI. Input material: PBMCs. The clonotype comes from a woman in her 30s in good health and CMV-seropositive. The V gene is TRBV18, the J gene TRBJ2-5, with 8 bases matching TRBD1. The CDR3 DNA is TGTGCCAGCTCACCACCCGGACAGGGTTGGGAGACCCAGTACTTC. It specifies CASSPPGQGWETQYF.